The 20 T cell receptor beta chains below all came from one sample that was sequenced in a study of patients and donors after allogeneic stem cell transplantation. Each CDR3 protein gets one entry after TCRdb re-called the RT-PCR reads with MiXCR. There are roughly 230,000 distinct CDR3 sequences in the sample; around an eighth occur only once, and around a tenth lies in the top ten. The sample consisted of blood, either unsorted or a sorted T cell fraction (not recorded which). These receptors came from a human donor who was either an allogeneic HSCT recipient or a stem cell or donor lymphocyte infusion donor (not recorded which). It is not recorded whose cells these are; they may come from a transplant donor.

This clonotype was seen at least ten times. The chain carries TRBV20-1 and TRBJ2-1; a possible D gene is TRBD2 (6 bases). The germline V and J ends were trimmed by 1 base and 3 bases, with 10 bases remaining between them. There are 14 residues in the CDR3. Germline V gene lookup returns CDR1 DFQATT and CDR2 SNEGSKA (reference sequence). The CDR3 nucleotides read TGCAGTGCTAGAGCAACTAGCAACTACAATGAGCAGTTCTTC. The encoded protein is CSARATSNYNEQFF.

Ten or more counts support this clonotype. V usage is TRBV20-1 and J usage is TRBJ2-1; 7 nucleotides match TRBD2. CDR3 length: 15 amino acids. Germline V gene lookup returns CDR1 DFQATT and CDR2 SNEGSKA (reference sequence). Trimming cost V 3 bases and J 4 bases; bases outside gene matches: 9. The DNA for the CDR3 is TGCAGTGCTAGTAGCCCTAGCGGAAATTACAATGAGCAGTTCTTC. Translated, it gives CSASSPSGNYNEQFF.

A few counts support this clonotype. V usage is TRBV28 and J usage is TRBJ2-3; tentatively, D is TRBD2 (5 bases). The germline V and J ends were trimmed by 2 bases and 2 bases, with 8 bases remaining between them. The V gene's germline CDR1 is MDHEN and CDR2 SYDVKM. The length of the CDR3 is 14 residues. CDR3 protein: CASSLERITDTQYF. The CDR3 nucleotides read TGTGCCAGCAGTTTAGAGCGGATCACAGATACGCAGTATTTT.

This clonotype was detected ten times or more. The chain links TRBV3-1 to TRBJ1-6, with no clear D. Germline CDR1 is LGHDT and CDR2 is YNNKEL (reference sequence). V lost 0 bases to trimming and J lost 7 bases, with 4 bases between them. The CDR3 spans 13 residues. The CDR3 reads CASSQERNSPLHF. CDR3 coding DNA: TGTGCCAGCAGCCAAGAAAGGAATTCACCCCTCCACTTT.

This rearrangement joins TRBV21-1 to TRBJ2-4; no check of the table's D call, TRBD2, against the DNA was made. TRBV21-1 is tagged as a pseudogene. The CDR3 is made up of 18 amino acids. DNA of the CDR3: TGTGCCAGCAGCATTCTCCAGGGCCGAGAACTAGCCAAAAACATTCAGTACTTC. It is translated as CASSILQGRELAKNIQYF.

This chain joins TRBV7-8 and TRBJ1-1; D is undetermined. CDR3 length equals 14 residues. Germline V gene sequence: CDR1 SGHVS, CDR2 FQNEAQ. V was shortened by 1 base and J by 4 bases, with 10 bases between the two germline ends. This CDR3 reads CASSLDWVSTEAFF. CDR3 bases: TGTGCCAGCAGCTTAGACTGGGTGTCCACTGAAGCTTTCTTT.

In its sample, this clonotype was seen a few times. The chain recombines TRBV20-1 with TRBJ1-6; weak D call: TRBD1 (6 bases). Per germline, CDR1 DFQATT and CDR2 SNEGSKA (reference sequence). This CDR3 spans 15 amino acids. Trimming took off 2 bases at V and 7 bases at J, with 15 bases between the two ends. The CDR3 nucleotides are TGCAGTGCTAGAACAGGGACCAAAGAGAATTCACCCCTCCACTTT. It translates to CSARTGTKENSPLHF.

Only a few counts were recorded for this clonotype. The rearrangement joins TRBV3-1 to TRBJ2-3; TRBD2 aligns across 11 bases. Germline values: CDR1 LGHDT, CDR2 YNNKEL (reference sequence). This CDR3 contains 17 residues. V lost 0 bases, J lost 5 bases, and 7 bases stayed unmatched. The CDR3 region has the DNA TGTGCCAGCAGCCAAGATTTACTAGCGGGGGTGAAAGATACGCAGTATTTT. It is translated as CASSQDLLAGVKDTQYF.

Only a few counts were recorded for this clonotype. The V and J genes are TRBV5-1 and TRBJ2-3; weak D call: TRBD2 (6 bases). Germline V gene lookup returns CDR1 SGHRS and CDR2 YFSETQ. CDR3 length equals 15 residues. V lost 4 bases to trimming and J lost 0 bases, with 12 bases between them. The CDR3 nucleotides read TGCGCCAGCAGCCCGATAGCGGTTAGCACAGATACGCAGTATTTT. It yields the protein CASSPIAVSTDTQYF.

The sample holds a few counts of this clonotype. V usage is TRBV27 and J usage is TRBJ1-1; 9 nucleotides agree with TRBD1. Germline CDR1 MNHEY, CDR2 SMNVEV (reference sequence). V was clipped by 3 bases and J by 7 bases; unmatched bases: 12. This CDR3 region has 16 residues. CDR3 coding DNA: TGTGCCAGCAGTTTCTACGACGGGACAGGGCAGCTTGAAGCTTTCTTT. Amino acids: CASSFYDGTGQLEAFF.

Only a few counts were recorded for this clonotype. The gene calls are TRBV6-4 and TRBJ2-3, with 8 nucleotides matching TRBD2. The germline CDR1 and CDR2 sequences are MRHNA and SNTAGT. Germline trimming cut 7 bases from V and 4 bases from J; bases unmatched to any gene: 7. This CDR3 has 14 amino acids. CDR3: CASKLLAGSDTQYF. DNA for the CDR3: TGTGCCAGCAAGCTTCTAGCGGGCTCAGATACGCAGTATTTT.

This clonotype showed up many times. The V call is TRBV29-1, the J call TRBJ1-5; 10 bases align to TRBD1. Germline V gives CDR1 SQVTM, CDR2 ANQGSEA. The CDR3 covers 14 residues. The J segment lost 3 bases and the V segment lost 6 bases, leaving 5 bases of the junction unmatched. CDR3 sequence: CSVTGTGVNQPQHF. In DNA form, the CDR3 reads TGCAGCGTGACCGGGACAGGGGTCAATCAGCCCCAGCATTTT.

The gene calls are TRBV5-6 and TRBJ1-6; D unclear. The ends were cut back, 1 base at V and 5 bases at J, with 4 bases in the middle. The germline gives CDR1 SGHDT, CDR2 YYEEEE. CDR3 length equals 13 residues. The CDR3 loop is CASSLLNNSPLHF. Here the CDR3 DNA reads TGTGCCAGCAGCTTGCTAAATAATTCACCCCTCCACTTT.

Only a few counts were recorded for this clonotype. V and J are TRBV12-3 or TRBV12-4 and TRBJ1-2, with D perhaps matching TRBD1 (5 bases). V lost 6 bases to trimming and J lost 5 bases, with 16 bases between them. The CDR3 is made up of 14 amino acids. The DNA for the CDR3 is TGTGCCAGCAGCCCCGGGACGGACGTTTATGGCTACACCTTC. This gives the protein CASSPGTDVYGYTF.

The table lists this clonotype with many counts. V and J are TRBV20-1 and TRBJ1-1; a weak D match, TRBD1 (6 bases). The V end lost 1 base, the J end lost 8 bases, and 14 bases lay between the germline ends. In germline, CDR1 is DFQATT, CDR2 SNEGSKA (reference sequence). The CDR3 is 13 amino acids. The CDR3 spells CSARGPWGQEAFF. CDR3 in DNA: TGCAGTGCTAGAGGTCCTTGGGGGCAGGAAGCTTTCTTT.

This clonotype was detected a few times. The V call is TRBV30, the J call TRBJ1-1; D may be TRBD1 (5 bases). The length of the CDR3 is 13 residues. The germline V and J ends were trimmed by 4 bases and 2 bases, with 11 bases remaining between them. Germline loops: CDR1 GTSNPN, CDR2 SVGIG (reference sequence). CDR3 region: CAWTRQTNTEAFF. CDR3 nucleotides: TGTGCCTGGACCCGACAGACAAACACTGAAGCTTTCTTT.

The chain carries TRBV6-5 and TRBJ2-7, with 9 bases identical to TRBD1. J lost 1 base, V lost 4 bases, and 5 bases had no gene match. Germline V gene data show CDR1 as MNHEY and CDR2 as SVGAGI. The CDR3 runs 15 residues. The CDR3 loop is CASSSSGTGSYEQYF. The CDR3 DNA is TGTGCCAGCAGTTCCTCCGGGACAGGGTCCTACGAGCAGTACTTC.

The V gene is TRBV19, the J gene TRBJ2-5, with D maybe TRBD1 (6 bases). Trimming took 5 bases from V and 2 from J, leaving 12 bases between them. The CDR3 totals 14 residues. Germline V gene data show CDR1 as LNHDA and CDR2 as SQIVND (reference sequence). CDR3 bases: TGTGCCAGTAGTGTCGGACAGCTACAAGAGACCCAGTACTTC. Translating gives CASSVGQLQETQYF.

This clonotype was picked up a small number of times. The rearrangement uses TRBV12-3 or TRBV12-4 and TRBJ2-7, with a possible D match to TRBD2 (5 bases). V was cut by 3 bases and J by 3 bases, with 15 bases left in between. The CDR3 loop spans 15 amino acids. CDR3 residues: CASSLAGNLVYEQYF. CDR3 coding DNA: TGTGCCAGCAGTTTGGCCGGGAACCTTGTCTACGAGCAGTACTTC.

This clonotype was seen many times. This chain links TRBV7-2 with TRBJ2-5, with D unresolved. Per the germline V gene, CDR1 is SGHTA and CDR2 is FQGNSA. The ends were cut back, 1 base at V and 5 bases at J, with 5 bases in the middle. CDR3 length: 12 residues. The CDR3 here is CASSLVKETQYF. For the CDR3, the DNA is TGTGCCAGCAGCTTAGTAAAGGAGACCCAGTACTTC. The variable domain in full, completed from reference TRBV7-2 and TRBJ2-5, reads GAGVSQSPSNKVTEKGKDVELRCDPISGHTALYWYRQSLGQGLEFLIYFQGNSAPDKSGLPSDRFSAERTGGSVSTLTIQRTQQEDSAVYLCASSLVKETQYFGPGTRLLVL.